These T cell receptor beta chains were read from a single sample in a study of response to subunit inactivated influenza vaccine. Via MiXCR, TCRdb re-called the RT-PCR reads, giving one row per CDR3 protein. This table has a few hundred thousand distinct CDR3 sequences, 11% appearing once. A further study also used this sample, focusing on T cells expressing NK-cell markers.

This material consisted of PBMCs from blood, taken on the day of vaccination. All receptors derive from a man in his fifties who received an inactivated influenza vaccine. Both conserved end residues are part of each CDR3. A D gene is named only where the DNA matches it firmly. Clone size, where shown, is once, few, many, or a class for clones that have expanded.

j_call d_call v_call clone_size cdr3_aa cdr3_nt
TRBJ2-3 - TRBV29-1 few CSPVGPQYF TGCAGCCCTGTGGGACCGCAGTATTTT
TRBJ2-2 - TRBV10-3 - CAISPPGAGELFF TGTGCCATCAGCCCTCCGGGGGCCGGGGAGCTGTTTTTT
TRBJ2-3 TRBD1 TRBV10-3 - CAIMGQGTDTQYF TGTGCCATCATGGGACAGGGAACAGATACGCAGTATTTT
TRBJ2-7 - TRBV28 few CASRSLKTYEQYF TGTGCCAGCAGAAGCCTCAAGACCTACGAGCAGTACTTC
TRBJ1-2 TRBD1 TRBV3-1 many CASSLEGQGYGYTF TGTGCCAGCAGCCTGGAGGGACAGGGCTATGGCTACACCTTC
TRBJ1-4 - TRBV11-2 - CASSPTWAGEKLFF TGTGCCAGCAGCCCGACGTGGGCGGGTGAAAAACTGTTTTTT
TRBJ1-6 - TRBV2 few CASSEWVVDNSPLHF TGTGCCAGCAGTGAATGGGTCGTGGATAATTCACCCCTCCACTTT
TRBJ2-7 - TRBV7-2 few CASSLVPKGTEQYF TGTGCCAGCAGCTTAGTCCCTAAGGGGACCGAGCAGTACTTC
TRBJ1-3 - TRBV15 few CATSRAPGNTIYF TGTGCCACCAGCAGAGCCCCGGGAAACACCATATATTTT
TRBJ2-1 - TRBV28 few CASSPNSGRRYNEQFF TGTGCCAGCAGTCCAAATAGCGGTCGTCGCTACAATGAGCAGTTCTTC
TRBJ2-3 TRBD2 TRBV5-1 - CASQRGGISTDTQYF TGCGCCAGCCAACGGGGGGGAATAAGCACAGATACGCAGTATTTT
TRBJ2-1 TRBD2 TRBV12-3/TRBV12-4 few CASSSRTSMYNEQFF TGTGCCAGCAGTTCCAGGACTAGCATGTACAATGAGCAGTTCTTC
TRBJ1-1 TRBD1 TRBV7-2 - CASSFYSRTGNTEAFF TGTGCCAGCAGCTTCTATTCCCGGACAGGGAACACTGAAGCTTTCTTT
TRBJ2-7 - TRBV7-8 few CASSQIQGSSYEQYF TGTGCCAGCAGCCAAATTCAGGGGAGCTCCTACGAGCAGTACTTC
TRBJ2-5 TRBD1 TRBV28 - CASSHLQGVGSQTQYF TGTGCCAGCAGCCATCTACAGGGGGTAGGGTCACAGACCCAGTACTTC
TRBJ1-2 - TRBV27 once CASSSLTTTNYGYTF TGTGCCAGCAGTTCCCTGACAACTACTAACTATGGCTACACCTTC
TRBJ2-7 TRBD2 TRBV7-2 few CASGTSGAYEQYF TGTGCCAGCGGGACTAGCGGGGCCTACGAGCAGTACTTC
TRBJ2-7 TRBD1 TRBV18 - CASTWTGAAYEQYF TGTGCCAGTACTTGGACAGGGGCGGCCTACGAGCAGTACTTC
TRBJ2-1 TRBD2 TRBV20-1 few CSARDPGGPNEQFF TGCAGTGCTAGAGACCCGGGAGGGCCGAATGAGCAGTTCTTC
TRBJ1-3 TRBD1 TRBV6-1 many CASSLGQGTSSGNTIYF TGTGCCAGCAGTCTGGGACAGGGGACTTCCTCTGGAAACACCATATATTTT
TRBJ2-2 - TRBV20-1 few CSARSTSGTYTGELFF TGCAGTGCTAGATCGACCTCCGGGACCTACACCGGGGAGCTGTTTTTT
TRBJ1-1 - TRBV5-1 - CASSISGDTEAFF TGCGCCAGCAGCATATCGGGGGACACTGAAGCTTTCTTT
TRBJ2-7 TRBD2 TRBV29-1 few CSVGPGLALEQYF TGCAGCGTTGGCCCGGGACTAGCTCTCGAGCAGTACTTC
TRBJ1-1 TRBD1 TRBV28 few CASSFGAGIRGVTEAFF TGTGCCAGCAGTTTTGGCGCGGGAATCAGGGGGGTCACTGAAGCTTTCTTT
TRBJ2-1 - TRBV6-5 - CASRYLGGNEQFF TGTGCCAGCAGGTACTTGGGGGGCAATGAGCAGTTCTTC
TRBJ1-3 - TRBV9 - CASSVDPGSGNTIYF TGTGCCAGCAGCGTAGATCCGGGCTCTGGAAACACCATATATTTT
TRBJ1-4 TRBD1 TRBV7-2 - CASSLRQGTNEKLFF TGTGCCAGCAGCTTAAGACAGGGAACTAATGAAAAACTGTTTTTT
TRBJ2-7 - TRBV18 - CASSPQYGTQKSYEQYF TGTGCCAGCTCACCCCAGTATGGGACGCAAAAGTCCTACGAGCAGTACTTC
TRBJ1-6 TRBD1 TRBV29-1 many CSVGRDRNSPLHF TGCAGCGTGGGAAGGGACAGAAATTCACCCCTCCACTTT
TRBJ2-7 TRBD2 TRBV2 - CASRDYQTYEQYF TGTGCCAGCCGGGACTACCAGACCTACGAGCAGTACTTC
TRBJ1-1 - TRBV7-9 - CASSLEQGRRTEAFF TGTGCCAGCAGCTTAGAGCAGGGGAGGAGAACTGAAGCTTTCTTT
TRBJ1-6 - TRBV20-1 - CSASRGSGNSPLHF TGCAGTGCTTCCCGGGGTTCTGGAAATTCACCCCTCCACTTT
TRBJ1-2 - TRBV7-9 few CASSFPSPGASGYTF TGTGCCAGCAGCTTCCCCAGCCCGGGGGCAAGTGGCTACACCTTC
TRBJ2-7 - TRBV20-1 few CSARTPGSYEQYF TGCAGTGCCAGAACCCCAGGGTCCTACGAGCAGTACTTC
TRBJ2-1 - TRBV14 few CASSHWGGAFYNEQFF TGTGCCAGCAGCCATTGGGGGGGGGCGTTCTACAATGAGCAGTTCTTC
TRBJ1-2 - TRBV6-2/TRBV6-3 - CASSALGGYTF TGTGCCAGCAGTGCCCTGGGGGGCTACACCTTC
TRBJ2-3 - TRBV3-1 - CASSQENGLSTDTQYF TGTGCCAGCAGCCAAGAGAACGGACTGAGCACAGATACGCAGTATTTT
TRBJ2-7 TRBD1 TRBV6-2/TRBV6-3 - CASSYSLTGTESF TGTGCCAGCAGTTACTCGCTCACCGGGACAGAGAGCTTC
TRBJ2-4 - TRBV23-1 few CASSPLYGIQYF TGCGCCAGCAGTCCCCTCTATGGCATTCAGTACTTC
TRBJ2-1 - TRBV7-6 - CASSAYQGVSYNEQFF TGTGCCAGCAGCGCATACCAGGGAGTCTCCTACAATGAGCAGTTCTTC
TRBJ2-3 TRBD1 TRBV20-1 few CSASPGQGARDTQYF TGCAGTGCGAGTCCGGGACAGGGGGCGAGAGATACGCAGTATTTT
TRBJ2-1 TRBD2 TRBV7-9 - CATSFLAGVGNEQFF TGTGCCACCAGCTTTCTAGCGGGAGTCGGGAATGAGCAGTTCTTC
TRBJ2-1 - TRBV20-1 - CSATGGSDWREQFF TGCAGTGCTACAGGCGGCAGTGATTGGCGTGAGCAGTTCTTC
TRBJ2-1 TRBD2 TRBV7-9 - CASLAGSSVYEQFF TGTGCCAGCCTAGCGGGGAGTTCTGTCTATGAGCAGTTCTTC
TRBJ2-1 - TRBV29-1 - CSVVRRAKHNEQFF TGCAGCGTTGTCAGACGGGCGAAGCACAATGAGCAGTTCTTC
TRBJ2-3 - TRBV28 - CASSPPGTGADTQYF TGTGCCAGCAGTCCACCCGGGACCGGAGCCGATACGCAGTATTTT
TRBJ1-5 TRBD1 TRBV29-1 few CSVGGLRGEPQHF TGCAGCGTTGGGGGCCTCAGGGGGGAACCCCAGCATTTT
TRBJ2-1 TRBD2 TRBV5-1 few CASSFVIGLAGDNEQFF TGCGCCAGCAGCTTCGTAATCGGACTAGCGGGAGACAATGAGCAGTTCTTC
TRBJ2-3 TRBD2 TRBV28 few CASSSRRLAAASADTQYF TGTGCCAGCAGTTCCCGACGACTAGCGGCAGCAAGCGCAGATACGCAGTATTTT
TRBJ2-7 - TRBV20-1 few CSATSLASSYEQYF TGCAGTGCCACCTCTCTAGCGAGCTCCTACGAGCAGTACTTC
TRBJ2-7 TRBD2 TRBV10-3 many CAISPPGGYYEQYF TGTGCCATCAGCCCCCCCGGGGGGTACTACGAGCAGTACTTC
TRBJ1-5 - TRBV20-1 few CSASREGNQPQHF TGCAGTGCTAGCAGGGAAGGCAATCAGCCCCAGCATTTT
TRBJ2-5 TRBD1 TRBV6-1 few CASSRGQGSAEETQYF TGTGCCAGCAGCCGTGGACAGGGGAGCGCGGAAGAGACCCAGTACTTC
TRBJ2-3 - TRBV7-2 few CASSLGGAPDTQYF TGTGCCAGCAGCTTAGGTGGGGCCCCAGATACGCAGTATTTT
TRBJ2-1 - TRBV20-1 few CSAPGIDEQFF TGCAGCGCGCCGGGGATAGATGAGCAGTTCTTC